Presented here are 23 T cell receptor beta chains from one specimen sequenced in a study of blood T cell repertoires in COVID-19. This table comes from immunoSEQ multiplex PCR, and its TCRdb copy is limited to in-frame clones, with some not included. Of 70,000 to 100,000 clones detected, 72% appear once; the ten largest clones hold 20% to 25%. The sample was peripheral blood. These receptors originate from a woman aged 55-69 years in a cohort sampled during active or convalescent COVID-19.

This rearrangement joins TRBV10-3 to TRBJ1-5; 7 bases agree with TRBD1. With V trimmed by 0 bases and J by 0 bases, 5 bases remained unmatched. The CDR3 is made up of 17 amino acids. The germline CDR1 and CDR2 sequences are ENHRY and SYGVKD. The CDR3 coding sequence is TGTGCCATCAGTGAGTCCGGGACAGCTGATAGCAATCAGCCCCAGCATTTT. Residues: CAISESGTADSNQPQHF.

The V and J genes are TRBV5-6 and TRBJ2-5; D call uncertain. V shed 0 bases and J shed 2 bases, with 14 bases lying between them. The CDR3 sequence is 16 residues long. CDR1 is SGHDT and CDR2 is YYEEEE in the germline V gene. The CDR3 DNA reads TGTGCCAGCAGCTTGGTGGGCCATTCCGTACAAGAGACCCAGTACTTC. This translates into CASSLVGHSVQETQYF.

This clone has only one observation. The chain carries TRBV3-1 (or the pseudogene TRBV3-2) and TRBJ2-7, with D possibly matching TRBD1 (6 bases). Germline V gives CDR1 LGHDT, CDR2 YNNKEL (reference sequence). There are 16 residues in the CDR3. V was shortened by 0 bases and J by 4 bases, with 16 bases between the two germline ends. The CDR3 sequence: CASSQDKQGRKYEQYF. The CDR3 DNA reads TGTGCCAGCAGCCAAGATAAACAGGGTCGCAAGTACGAGCAGTACTTC.

V gene TRBV29-1 combines with J gene TRBJ2-2, with D maybe TRBD2 (5 bases). The length of the CDR3 is 13 residues. The V gene lost 3 bases and the J gene lost 6 bases, with 11 bases spanning the gap. In germline, CDR1 is SQVTM, CDR2 ANQGSEA. The CDR3 sequence is CSVDTSRSGELFF. For the CDR3, the DNA is TGCAGCGTTGATACTAGTAGATCCGGGGAGCTGTTTTTT.

This sequence joins TRBV7-3 and TRBJ2-3; 10 nucleotides agree with TRBD2. Germline values: CDR1 SGHTA, CDR2 FQGTGA. The CDR3 runs 18 residues. V gave up 2 bases and J gave up 0 bases; unmatched junction bases: 8. The CDR3 here is CASSLLPSGSSSTDTQYF. The DNA for the CDR3 is TGTGCCAGCAGCTTATTGCCTAGCGGGAGTTCTAGCACAGATACGCAGTATTTT.

The rearrangement links TRBV2 to TRBJ2-3, with D perhaps TRBD2 (5 bases). The V gene lost 5 bases and the J gene lost 8 bases, with 14 bases spanning the gap. The germline gives CDR1 SNHLY, CDR2 FYNNEI. CDR3 length: 13 amino acids. This CDR3 reads CASSWTETGTQYF. The CDR3, as DNA: TGTGCCAGCAGTTGGACTGAGACGGGTACGCAGTATTTT.

The chain is built from TRBV3-1 (or the pseudogene TRBV3-2) and TRBJ2-3, with 7 nucleotides matching TRBD2. Per germline, CDR1 LGHDT and CDR2 YNNKEL (reference sequence). CDR3 length: 15 residues. V trimming: 5 bases; J trimming: 5 bases; junction bases outside the gene matches: 10. This chain's CDR3 is CASSLLRRGRDTQYF. In nucleotides, the CDR3 is TGTGCCAGCAGCTTATTACGGCGGGGGAGAGATACGCAGTATTTT.

This clone was observed a handful of times. This sequence joins TRBV10-3 and TRBJ1-5; 7 bases line up with TRBD1. The V segment lost 8 bases and the J segment 5 bases; nucleotides outside the gene matches: 3. Germline CDR1 reads ENHRY; CDR2 reads SYGVKD. This CDR3 spans 12 amino acids. The CDR3 reads CAIRQGDQPQHF. In DNA form, the CDR3 reads TGTGCCATCCGACAGGGCGATCAGCCCCAGCATTTT.

The CDR3 sequence is CASSFYNQPQHF. CDR3 bases: TGTGCCAGCAGCTTTTACAATCAGCCCCAGCATTTT. This chain connects TRBV7-2 to TRBJ1-5, with D uncertain. The germline gives CDR1 SGHTA, CDR2 FQGNSA. V was cut by 3 bases and J by 3 bases, with 3 bases left in between. The CDR3 runs 12 residues.

The CDR3 loop reads CASSKNYRALYEQYF. The CDR3, as DNA: TGTGCCAGCAGCAAAAACTACAGGGCACTCTACGAGCAGTACTTC. The chain couples TRBV9 to TRBJ2-7, with D perhaps TRBD1 (6 bases). CDR1 and CDR2 (germline): SGDLS, YYNGEE. There are 15 residues in the CDR3. Trimming cost V 4 bases and J 3 bases, with 17 bases left between them.

The chain couples TRBV25-1 to TRBJ2-3; 8 bases are a match to TRBD1. J was trimmed by 3 bases and V by 4 bases; bases with no gene match: 6. Germline CDR1 is MGHDK and CDR2 is SYGVNS. The CDR3 has 15 amino acids. The CDR3 bases are TGTGCCAGCAGTGCCTTACAGGGGGTAACAGATACGCAGTATTTT. Its translation: CASSALQGVTDTQYF.

The V gene is TRBV4-3, the J gene TRBJ2-2; weak D call: TRBD2 (7 bases). Trimming took 4 bases from V and 4 from J, leaving 13 bases between them. The CDR3 is 15 residues long. Germline lookup yields CDR1 LGHNA and CDR2 YSLEER. The CDR3: CASSRRGGATGELFF. The CDR3 bases are TGCGCCAGCAGCCGGAGGGGGGGCGCCACCGGGGAGCTGTTTTTT.

This sequence joins TRBV4-2 and TRBJ2-7, with TRBD1 matching 9 bases. The germline V gene encodes CDR1 LGHNA and CDR2 YNFKEQ. V shed 0 bases, J shed 4 bases, and the junction held 7 bases outside the gene matches. The CDR3 runs 16 residues. CDR3 nucleotide sequence: TGTGCCAGCAGCCAAGAGTGGGGGACAGGGCAGTACGAGCAGTACTTC. Its translation is CASSQEWGTGQYEQYF.

This clone was observed a handful of times. Other DNA sequences within the sample encode an identical CDR3. V usage is TRBV19 and J usage is TRBJ1-5, with TRBD1 as a possible D gene (5 bases). With 3 bases removed from V and 7 bases from J, the gap between germline ends came to 13 bases. The CDR3 is 14 residues long. Germline-derived CDR1 and CDR2 are LNHDA and SQIVND (reference sequence). The CDR3 is CASSITGGNQPQHF. The CDR3 nucleotides are TGTGCCAGTAGTATCACCGGGGGTAACCAGCCCCAGCATTTT.

The chain carries TRBV5-1 and TRBJ1-2, with 10 bases that match TRBD1. Germline V lookup: CDR1 SGHRS, CDR2 YFSETQ. The CDR3 is 14 amino acids. Trimming at V came to 5 bases and at J to 2 bases, leaving 3 bases not matched to a gene. CDR3 amino acids: CASSGQGGNYGYTF. The CDR3 nucleotides read TGCGCCAGCAGTGGACAGGGGGGAAACTATGGCTACACCTTC.

V gene TRBV25-1 combines with J gene TRBJ2-5; 10 bases fit TRBD2. The CDR3 has 16 amino acids. Germline lookup yields CDR1 MGHDK and CDR2 SYGVNS. V shed 3 bases, J shed 2 bases, and the junction held 6 bases outside the gene matches. This chain's CDR3 is CASSDLSSGGQETQYF. DNA for the CDR3: TGTGCCAGCAGTGATCTTTCTAGCGGGGGTCAAGAGACCCAGTACTTC.

The rearrangement joins TRBV18 to TRBJ2-7; 7 bases are shared with TRBD1. The CDR3 has 14 residues. The germline V gene encodes CDR1 KGHSH and CDR2 LQKENI. Unmatched junction bases numbered 4, after V lost 3 bases and J lost 2 bases. CDR3 sequence (DNA): TGTGCCAGCTCACCCCAGGGGGTACCCTACGAGCAGTACTTC. It yields the protein CASSPQGVPYEQYF.

The rearrangement joins TRBV19 to TRBJ1-1, with 10 bases identical to TRBD1. V dropped 7 bases and J dropped 5; count of bases not matched to a gene: 4. This CDR3 comprises 13 residues. Germline V gene lookup returns CDR1 LNHDA and CDR2 SQIVND (reference sequence). CDR3 bases: TGTGCCAGTACCGACAGGGGGCGGACTGAAGCTTTCTTT. Its translation: CASTDRGRTEAFF.

In this sample, this clone turned up a few times. The rearrangement uses TRBV6-6 and TRBJ2-7; 8 positions agree with TRBD2. V shed 5 bases and J 0 bases; nucleotides not matched to a gene: 9. Germline assignment: CDR1 MNHNY and CDR2 SVGAGI (reference sequence). The CDR3 is made up of 16 amino acids. In nucleotides, the CDR3 is TGTGCCAGCAGTCCCACCCGGGGGGGGACCTCCTACGAGCAGTACTTC. It yields the protein CASSPTRGGTSYEQYF.

The V gene is TRBV29-1, the J gene TRBJ2-7; weak D call: TRBD2 (6 bases). Trimming took 4 bases from V and 6 from J, leaving 16 bases between them. CDR1 is SQVTM and CDR2 is ANQGSEA in the germline V gene. This CDR3 has 13 amino acids. This CDR3 is CSVARDLILEQYF. In DNA form, the CDR3 reads TGCAGCGTTGCCAGGGACTTAATTCTCGAGCAGTACTTC.

This chain uses TRBV5-1 with TRBJ2-7, with 10 bases aligning to TRBD1. CDR3 size: 14 residues. CDR1 and CDR2 (germline): SGHRS, YFSETQ. Unmatched junction bases numbered 4, after V lost 4 bases and J lost 3 bases. CDR3 in DNA: TGCGCCAGCAGCGCCGGGACAGGGGTCTACGAGCAGTACTTC. Translation gives CASSAGTGVYEQYF.

The chain employs TRBV7-2 and TRBJ1-6; a weak D match, TRBD1 (5 bases). The CDR3 length is 13 residues. V lost 5 bases and J lost 6, with 8 bases in between. Germline values: CDR1 SGHTA, CDR2 FQGNSA. The CDR3 is CASSARVNSPLHF. In nucleotides, the CDR3 is TGTGCCAGCAGCGCCAGGGTTAATTCACCCCTCCACTTT.

The chain has TRBV10-3 and TRBJ2-3, with TRBD2 identical over 15 bases. The junction had 2 bases not matched to a gene; V was cut back by 7 bases and J by 3 bases. The CDR3 runs to 15 residues. Per germline, CDR1 ENHRY and CDR2 SYGVKD. The DNA for the CDR3 is TGTGCCATCACCGGGACTAGCGGGGGGACAGATACGCAGTATTTT. It is translated as CAITGTSGGTDTQYF.